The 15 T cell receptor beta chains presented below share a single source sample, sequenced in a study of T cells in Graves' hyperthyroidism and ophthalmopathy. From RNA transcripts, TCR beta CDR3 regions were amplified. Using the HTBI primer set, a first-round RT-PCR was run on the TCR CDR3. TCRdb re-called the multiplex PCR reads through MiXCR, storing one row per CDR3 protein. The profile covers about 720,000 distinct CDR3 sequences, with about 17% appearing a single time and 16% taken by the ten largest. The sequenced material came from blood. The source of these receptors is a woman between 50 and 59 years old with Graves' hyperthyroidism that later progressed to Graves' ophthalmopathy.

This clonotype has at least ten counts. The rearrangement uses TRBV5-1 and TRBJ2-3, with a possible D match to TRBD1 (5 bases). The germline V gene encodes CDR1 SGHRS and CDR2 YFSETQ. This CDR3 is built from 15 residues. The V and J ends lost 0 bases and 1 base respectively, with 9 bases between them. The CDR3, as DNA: TGCGCCAGCAGCTTGGCAGGGTCGGGCACAGATACGCAGTATTTT. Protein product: CASSLAGSGTDTQYF.

CDR3 loop: CASSLGGGLKNIQYF. The DNA of the CDR3 is TGTGCCAGCAGCTTAGGGGGGGGCCTCAAAAACATTCAGTACTTC. V and J are TRBV7-8 and TRBJ2-4, with D tentatively TRBD2 (7 bases). Trimming removed 1 base from V and 3 bases from J, with 10 bases in between. In germline, CDR1 is SGHVS, CDR2 FQNEAQ. CDR3 length: 15 amino acids.

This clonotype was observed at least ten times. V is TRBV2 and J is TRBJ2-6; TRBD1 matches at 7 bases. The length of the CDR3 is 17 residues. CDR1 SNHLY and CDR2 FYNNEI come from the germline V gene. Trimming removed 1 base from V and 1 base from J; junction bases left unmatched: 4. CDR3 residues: CASSEGRDSSGANVLTF. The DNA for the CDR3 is TGTGCCAGCAGTGAAGGCCGGGACAGTTCTGGGGCCAACGTCCTGACTTTC. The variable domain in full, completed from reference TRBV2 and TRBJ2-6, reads EPEVTQTPSHQVTQMGQEVILRCVPISNHLYFYWYRQILGQKVEFLVSFYNNEISEKSEIFDDQFSVERPDGSNFTLKIRSTKLEDSAMYFCASSEGRDSSGANVLTFGAGSRLTVL.

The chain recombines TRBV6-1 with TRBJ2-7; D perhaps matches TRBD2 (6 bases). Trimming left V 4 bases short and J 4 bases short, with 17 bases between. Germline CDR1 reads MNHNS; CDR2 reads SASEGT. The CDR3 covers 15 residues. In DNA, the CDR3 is TGTGCCAGCAGTGTCTCGCGGGGAAGCGGGTACGAGCAGTACTTC. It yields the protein CASSVSRGSGYEQYF.

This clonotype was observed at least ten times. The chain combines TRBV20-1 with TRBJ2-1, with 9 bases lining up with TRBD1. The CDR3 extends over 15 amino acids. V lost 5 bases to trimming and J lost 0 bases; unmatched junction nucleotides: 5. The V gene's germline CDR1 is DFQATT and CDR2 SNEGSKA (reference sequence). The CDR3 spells CSASGQGDSYNEQFF. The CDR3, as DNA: TGCAGTGCTTCGGGACAGGGCGACTCCTACAATGAGCAGTTCTTC.

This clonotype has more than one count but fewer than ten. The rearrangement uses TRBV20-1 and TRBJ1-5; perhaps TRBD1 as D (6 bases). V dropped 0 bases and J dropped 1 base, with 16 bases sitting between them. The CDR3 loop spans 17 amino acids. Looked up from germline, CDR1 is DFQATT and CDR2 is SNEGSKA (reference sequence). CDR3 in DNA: TGCAGTGCTAGAGATCTCGGCAGGGGTGGAAGCAATCAGCCCCAGCATTTT. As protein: CSARDLGRGGSNQPQHF.

CDR3 protein: CSAREAGGLSYNEQFF. The CDR3 DNA reads as TGCAGTGCTAGAGAAGCGGGGGGTCTATCCTACAATGAGCAGTTCTTC. The chain couples TRBV20-1 to TRBJ2-1; 9 positions match TRBD2. CDR3 length: 16 amino acids. The V gene's germline CDR1 is DFQATT and CDR2 SNEGSKA (reference sequence). V lost 0 bases and J lost 1; bases outside the gene matches: 4.

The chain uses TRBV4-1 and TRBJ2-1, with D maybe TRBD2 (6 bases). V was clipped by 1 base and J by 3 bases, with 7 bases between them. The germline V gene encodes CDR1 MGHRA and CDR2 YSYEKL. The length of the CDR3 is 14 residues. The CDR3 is CASSQAGDYNEQFF. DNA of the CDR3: TGCGCCAGCAGCCAAGCGGGGGACTACAATGAGCAGTTCTTC.

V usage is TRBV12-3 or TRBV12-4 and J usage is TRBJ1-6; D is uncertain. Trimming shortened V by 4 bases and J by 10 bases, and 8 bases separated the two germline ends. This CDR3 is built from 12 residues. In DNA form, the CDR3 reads TGTGCCAGCAGTTCGGTGGGATCACCCCTCCACTTT. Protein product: CASSSVGSPLHF.

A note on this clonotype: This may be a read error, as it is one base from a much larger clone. CDR3 sequence reads: CSAGESIQETQYF. Written as DNA, the CDR3 is TGCAGTGCTGGAGAGAGTATCCAAGAGACCCAGTACTTC. The chain links TRBV20-1 to TRBJ2-5; no firm D call. Germline lookup yields CDR1 DFQATT and CDR2 SNEGSKA (reference sequence). The CDR3 consists of 13 residues.

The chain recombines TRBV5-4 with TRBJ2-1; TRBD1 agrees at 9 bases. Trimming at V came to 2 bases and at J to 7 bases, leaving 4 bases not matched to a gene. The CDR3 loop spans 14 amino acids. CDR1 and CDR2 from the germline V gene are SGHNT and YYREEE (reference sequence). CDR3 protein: CASSLQQGANEQFF. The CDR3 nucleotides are TGTGCCAGCAGCTTACAACAGGGGGCGAATGAGCAGTTCTTC.

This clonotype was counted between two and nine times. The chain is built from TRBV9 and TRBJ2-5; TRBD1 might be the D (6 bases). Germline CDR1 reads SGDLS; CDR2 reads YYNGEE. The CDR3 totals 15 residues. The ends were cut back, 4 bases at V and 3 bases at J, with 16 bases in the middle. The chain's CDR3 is CASSQLDSRKETQYF. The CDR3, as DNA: TGTGCCAGCAGCCAATTGGACAGCCGAAAAGAGACCCAGTACTTC.

This CDR3 is CASSLSTGGPSYGYTF. DNA for the CDR3: TGTGCCAGCAGCTTGTCTACAGGGGGCCCGAGCTATGGCTACACCTTC. The chain has TRBV7-3 and TRBJ1-2; 9 bases are shared with TRBD1. The V gene's germline CDR1 is SGHTA and CDR2 FQGTGA. This CDR3 has 16 amino acids. The junction had 9 bases not matched to a gene; V was cut back by 3 bases and J by 4 bases.

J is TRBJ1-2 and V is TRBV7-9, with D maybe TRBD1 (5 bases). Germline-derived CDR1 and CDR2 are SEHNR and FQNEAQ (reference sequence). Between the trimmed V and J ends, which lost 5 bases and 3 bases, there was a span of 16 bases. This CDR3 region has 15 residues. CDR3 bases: TGTGCCAGCAGCCCAGGGTTGGATGTATACTATGGCTACACCTTC. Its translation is CASSPGLDVYYGYTF.

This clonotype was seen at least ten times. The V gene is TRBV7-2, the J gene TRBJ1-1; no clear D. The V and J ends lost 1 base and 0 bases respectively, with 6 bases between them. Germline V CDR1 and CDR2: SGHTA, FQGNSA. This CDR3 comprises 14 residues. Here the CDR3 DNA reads TGTGCCAGCAGCTTAGGTTTTTTGAACACTGAAGCTTTCTTT. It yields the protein CASSLGFLNTEAFF.